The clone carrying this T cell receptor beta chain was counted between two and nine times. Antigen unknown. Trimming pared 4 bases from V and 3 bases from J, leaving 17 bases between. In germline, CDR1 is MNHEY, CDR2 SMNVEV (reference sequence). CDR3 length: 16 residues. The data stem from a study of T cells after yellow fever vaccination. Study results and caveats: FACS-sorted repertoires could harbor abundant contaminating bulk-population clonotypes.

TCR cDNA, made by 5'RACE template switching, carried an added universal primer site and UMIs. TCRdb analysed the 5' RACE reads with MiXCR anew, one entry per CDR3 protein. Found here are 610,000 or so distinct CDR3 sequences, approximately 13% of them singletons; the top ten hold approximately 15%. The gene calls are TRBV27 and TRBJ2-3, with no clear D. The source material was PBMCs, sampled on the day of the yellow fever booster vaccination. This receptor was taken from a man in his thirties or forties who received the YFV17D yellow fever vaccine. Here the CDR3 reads CASSSYPTPLTDTQYF. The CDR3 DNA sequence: TGTGCCAGCAGTTCCTACCCCACCCCCTTGACAGATACGCAGTATTTT.